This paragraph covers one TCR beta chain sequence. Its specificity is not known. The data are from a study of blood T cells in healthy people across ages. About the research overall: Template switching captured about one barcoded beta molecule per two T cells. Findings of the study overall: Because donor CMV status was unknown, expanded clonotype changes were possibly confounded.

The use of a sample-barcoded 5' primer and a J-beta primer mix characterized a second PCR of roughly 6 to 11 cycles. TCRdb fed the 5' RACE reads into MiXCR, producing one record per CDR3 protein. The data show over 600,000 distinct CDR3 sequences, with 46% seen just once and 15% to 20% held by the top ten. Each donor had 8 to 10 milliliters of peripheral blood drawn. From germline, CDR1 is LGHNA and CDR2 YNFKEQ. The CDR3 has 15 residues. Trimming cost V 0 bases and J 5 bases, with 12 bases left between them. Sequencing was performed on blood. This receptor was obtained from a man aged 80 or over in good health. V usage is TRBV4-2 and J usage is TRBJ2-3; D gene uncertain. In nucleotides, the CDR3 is TGTGCCAGCAGCCAAGATCAGGCCGTGAAAGATACGCAGTATTTT. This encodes CASSQDQAVKDTQYF.